The 18 T cell receptor beta chains presented below share a single source sample, sequenced in a study of T cell changes during pregnancy in multiple sclerosis (dated by TCRdb to between 2018 and 2021). Libraries were prepared through the immunoSEQ multiplex PCR assay. TCRdb mirrors the immuneACCESS table, restricted to in-frame sequences. Some clones are absent from its copies; in checked studies, under half trace to an unresolved V gene, and the reason for the others is unknown. Counted in this sample were roughly 70,000 clones; roughly 92% of them appeared once. The top ten hold about 2.2% of the sample. Sequencing was performed on peripheral blood, taken before pregnancy. These receptors all come from a female donor with multiple sclerosis, enrolled in a pregnancy study.

The rearrangement uses TRBV7-6 and TRBJ2-1; TRBD2 matches at 13 bases. The CDR3 length is 17 residues. Per the germline V gene, CDR1 is SGHVS and CDR2 is FNYEAQ. The ends lost 1 base at V and 5 bases at J; junction bases unmatched: 5. CDR3 protein: CASSLGRTSGSNNEQFF. DNA for the CDR3: TGTGCCAGCAGCTTAGGGCGGACTAGCGGGAGCAACAATGAGCAGTTCTTC.

The V and J genes are TRBV4-3 and TRBJ2-7; 7 nucleotides line up with TRBD1. Germline V gene lookup returns CDR1 LGHNA and CDR2 YSLEER. Trimming at V came to 0 bases and at J to 2 bases, leaving 7 bases not matched to a gene. The CDR3 is made up of 16 amino acids. CDR3 amino acids: CASSQEGRTGPYEQYF. CDR3 DNA: TGCGCCAGCAGCCAAGAAGGGCGGACAGGACCCTACGAGCAGTACTTC.

The gene calls are TRBV11-3 and TRBJ2-5; tentatively, D is TRBD2 (6 bases). The CDR3 loop spans 17 amino acids. Germline CDR1 and CDR2: SGHNT and YENEEA. The V and J ends lost 1 base and 2 bases respectively, with 17 bases between them. The CDR3 region has the DNA TGTGCCAGCAGCTTAGGGTCATCGGTAGCGGATCAAGAGACCCAGTACTTC. This gives the protein CASSLGSSVADQETQYF.

This chain uses TRBV9 with TRBJ2-2; 10 positions match TRBD1. This CDR3 has 17 amino acids. J was trimmed by 6 bases and V by 3 bases; bases with no gene match: 11. The germline CDR1 and CDR2 sequences are SGDLS and YYNGEE. CDR3 nucleotide sequence: TGTGCCAGCAGCGAGAGGGACAGGGGACCCCAATCCGGGGAGCTGTTTTTT. Its translation is CASSERDRGPQSGELFF.

The V gene is TRBV7-9, the J gene TRBJ1-1; 10 bases are a match to TRBD1. The CDR3 sequence is 13 residues long. Germline-derived CDR1 and CDR2 are SEHNR and FQNEAQ (reference sequence). V lost 5 bases and J lost 8; bases outside the gene matches: 5. This chain's CDR3 is CASSPTGGSEAFF. DNA of the CDR3: TGTGCCAGCAGCCCGACAGGGGGCTCGGAAGCTTTCTTT.

The chain combines TRBV19 with TRBJ2-5; TRBD1 might be the D (5 bases). Germline assignment: CDR1 LNHDA and CDR2 SQIVND (reference sequence). The CDR3 runs to 13 residues. The ends were cut back, 4 bases at V and 0 bases at J, with 6 bases in the middle. The CDR3, as DNA: TGTGCCAGTAGTACAGGGTACCAAGAGACCCAGTACTTC. This sequence encodes CASSTGYQETQYF.

Here the CDR3 reads CASSLPGYTDTQYF. CDR3 sequence (DNA): TGTGCCAGCAGCCTTCCAGGGTACACAGATACGCAGTATTTT. The chain is built from TRBV28 and TRBJ2-3; D possibly corresponds to TRBD1 (5 bases). Germline CDR1 reads MDHEN; CDR2 reads SYDVKM. CDR3 length equals 14 residues. The V end was cut by 6 bases, the J end by 2 bases, with 12 bases between.

The chain carries TRBV5-1 and TRBJ2-5, with 13 bases matching TRBD2. Germline CDR1 SGHRS, CDR2 YFSETQ. This CDR3 comprises 17 residues. Trimming at V came to 2 bases and at J to 4 bases, leaving 8 bases not matched to a gene. CDR3 bases: TGCGCCAGCAGCTTTGGACTAGCGGGAGTCAGGGGAGAGACCCAGTACTTC. Amino acid sequence: CASSFGLAGVRGETQYF.

J is TRBJ2-7 and V is TRBV15; possible D gene TRBD2, 6 bases. The V end lost 3 bases, the J end lost 5 bases, and 17 bases lay between the germline ends. Germline V gives CDR1 LNHNV, CDR2 YYDKDF (reference sequence). The CDR3 runs to 15 residues. The CDR3 bases are TGTGCCACCAGCAGTTCGAACGGGGGAGTCGACGAGCAGTACTTC. Amino acid sequence: CATSSSNGGVDEQYF.

The chain recombines TRBV27 with TRBJ2-3; 12 nucleotides line up with TRBD2. Germline V CDR1 and CDR2: MNHEY, SMNVEV (reference sequence). The junction had 8 bases not matched to a gene; V was cut back by 5 bases and J by 5 bases. CDR3 size: 16 residues. DNA of the CDR3: TGTGCCAGCAGTCGCGGACTAGCGGGAATTTTAGATACGCAGTATTTT. Translation: CASSRGLAGILDTQYF.

The gene calls are TRBV11-2 and TRBJ2-7; TRBD2 matches 8 bases. Unmatched junction bases numbered 8, after V lost 5 bases and J lost 2 bases. Per germline, CDR1 SGHAT and CDR2 FQNNGV. The CDR3 spans 15 residues. The CDR3 reads CASSELPGLAYEQYF. The DNA for the CDR3 is TGTGCCAGCAGCGAACTCCCGGGACTAGCCTACGAGCAGTACTTC.

The CDR3 loop reads CASSPWGQYEQYF. CDR3 nucleotides: TGTGCCAGCAGTCCCTGGGGACAGTACGAGCAGTACTTC. The chain couples TRBV28 to TRBJ2-7, with TRBD1 matching 7 bases. The V gene's germline CDR1 is MDHEN and CDR2 SYDVKM. Trimming cost V 5 bases and J 4 bases; bases outside gene matches: 5. This CDR3 has 13 amino acids.

The chain has TRBV7-3 and TRBJ2-1; D remains ambiguous. V lost 4 bases, J lost 4 bases, and 8 bases lay in between. CDR3 size: 13 residues. Looked up from germline, CDR1 is SGHTA and CDR2 is FQGTGA. The CDR3 here is CASSSTIYNEQFF. The CDR3 coding sequence is TGTGCCAGCAGCTCCACTATTTACAATGAGCAGTTCTTC.

The chain links TRBV7-9 to TRBJ2-1; a possible D gene is TRBD2 (6 bases). The CDR3 extends over 18 amino acids. V lost 4 bases to trimming and J lost 4 bases, with 23 bases between them. Germline V CDR1 and CDR2: SEHNR, FQNEAQ (reference sequence). The chain's CDR3 is CASSSDGGLADDYNEQFF. As DNA, the CDR3 is TGTGCCAGCAGCTCCGACGGGGGATTAGCGGATGATTACAATGAGCAGTTCTTC.

Only one count was recorded for this clone. This same CDR3 is encoded by further DNA sequences in the sample. The chain couples TRBV7-9 to TRBJ1-2, with TRBD1 matching over 9 bases. This CDR3 contains 13 residues. The germline gives CDR1 SEHNR, CDR2 FQNEAQ (reference sequence). The J segment lost 5 bases and the V segment lost 6 bases, leaving 4 bases of the junction unmatched. CDR3 loop: CASSLGQGYGYTF. CDR3 nucleotide sequence: TGTGCCAGCAGTCTAGGACAGGGGTATGGCTACACCTTC. Full variable domain (missing parts from reference TRBV7-9 and TRBJ1-2): DTGVSQNPRHKITKRGQNVTFRCDPISEHNRLYWYRQTLGQGPEFLTYFQNEAQLEKSRLLSDRFSAERPKGSFSTLEIQRTEQGDSAMYLCASSLGQGYGYTFGSGTRLTVV.

V gene TRBV11-3 combines with J gene TRBJ2-5; D is perhaps TRBD2 (6 bases). V gave up 0 bases and J gave up 1 base, with 15 bases separating them. The CDR3 sequence is 17 residues long. The germline V gene encodes CDR1 SGHNT and CDR2 YENEEA. CDR3 in DNA: TGTGCCAGCAGCTTAGATCTAACCGGGAGCGGCCAAGAGACCCAGTACTTC. This encodes CASSLDLTGSGQETQYF. The full variable domain, its missing parts supplied by reference TRBV11-3 and TRBJ2-5, is EAGVVQSPRYKIIEKKQPVAFWCNPISGHNTLYWYLQNLGQGPELLIRYENEEAVDDSQLPKDRFSAERLKGVDSTLKIQPAELGDSAVYLCASSLDLTGSGQETQYFGPGTRLLVL.

To note about this clone: At the DNA level, this CDR3 is encoded by other sequences in the same sample as well. The chain links TRBV27 to TRBJ1-1; D is ambiguous. Trimming cost V 2 bases and J 1 base, with 5 bases left between them. The CDR3 loop spans 13 amino acids. Germline CDR1 and CDR2: MNHEY and SMNVEV (reference sequence). The CDR3 spells CASSLTGNTEAFF. The CDR3 DNA sequence: TGTGCCAGCAGTTTAACCGGGAACACTGAAGCTTTCTTT.

This clone was seen once. CDR3 in DNA: TGTGCCAGCAGTTTCCTAGGACAGGGACACGAGCAGTACTTC. Encoded protein: CASSFLGQGHEQYF. J is TRBJ2-7 and V is TRBV6-5, with 8 nucleotides matching TRBD1. CDR3 size: 14 residues. Germline V gene lookup returns CDR1 MNHEY and CDR2 SVGAGI. With 4 bases clipped from V and 5 bases from J, the junction kept 7 bases outside the gene matches.